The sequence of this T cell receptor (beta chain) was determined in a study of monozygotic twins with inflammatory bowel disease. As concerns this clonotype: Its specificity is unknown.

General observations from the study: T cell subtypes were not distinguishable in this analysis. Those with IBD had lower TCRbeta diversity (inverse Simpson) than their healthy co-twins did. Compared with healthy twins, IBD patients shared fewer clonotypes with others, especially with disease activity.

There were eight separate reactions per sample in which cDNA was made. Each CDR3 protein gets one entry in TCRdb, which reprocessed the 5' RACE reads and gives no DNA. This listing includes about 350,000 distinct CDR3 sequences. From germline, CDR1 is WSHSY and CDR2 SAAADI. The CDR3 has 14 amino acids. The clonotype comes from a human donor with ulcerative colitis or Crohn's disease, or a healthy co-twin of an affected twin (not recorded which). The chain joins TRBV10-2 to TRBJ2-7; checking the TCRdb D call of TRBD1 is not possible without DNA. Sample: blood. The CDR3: CATRLGTGLGEQYF.